The rows below give T cell receptor beta chains drawn from one sample of a study of neurological immune-mediated disorders. One entry per CDR3 protein results from TCRdb running MiXCR on the 5' RACE reads. The repertoire holds 55,000 or so distinct CDR3 sequences, over 3.5% seen once, with about 2% in the top ten. The specimen sequenced was CD4+ T cells from blood. These receptors were taken from a woman between 40 and 50 years old with multiple sclerosis. Both conserved end residues are part of each CDR3. The order of the fields is J gene, V gene, D gene, CDR3 length, clone size, CDR3 protein, CDR3 DNA. The D gene is left open where the match is weak. Size values are once, few and many counts, or a class for expanded clones, and some rows have none.

J gene: TRBJ1-3
V gene: TRBV5-1
D gene: TRBD1
CDR3 length: 13
clone size: few
CDR3 protein: CASSGDSGNTIYF
CDR3 DNA: TGCGCCAGCAGCGGGGACAGTGGAAACACCATATATTTT

J gene: TRBJ2-3
V gene: TRBV2
D gene: TRBD2
CDR3 length: 15
clone size: many
CDR3 protein: CASSRLATGRDTQYF
CDR3 DNA: TGTGCCAGCAGTCGACTAGCGACGGGGAGGGATACGCAGTATTTT

J gene: TRBJ2-7
V gene: TRBV11-2
D gene: NA
CDR3 length: 17
clone size: many
CDR3 protein: CASSPAPRGSGSYEQYF
CDR3 DNA: TGTGCCAGCAGTCCCGCACCTAGGGGGTCGGGGTCCTACGAGCAGTACTTC

J gene: TRBJ2-2
V gene: TRBV2
D gene: NA
CDR3 length: 16
clone size: many
CDR3 protein: CASTKLDSSLGGELFF
CDR3 DNA: TGTGCCAGCACCAAGTTGGACAGCTCTCTTGGGGGGGAGCTGTTTTTT

J gene: TRBJ2-7
V gene: TRBV25-1
D gene: NA
CDR3 length: 13
clone size: many
CDR3 protein: CASSEYGTYEQYF
CDR3 DNA: TGTGCCAGCAGTGAATATGGGACATACGAGCAGTACTTC

J gene: TRBJ1-1
V gene: TRBV27
D gene: NA
CDR3 length: 13
clone size: many
CDR3 protein: CASSLRPTIEAFF
CDR3 DNA: TGTGCCAGCAGTTTAAGGCCAACCATTGAAGCTTTCTTT

J gene: TRBJ1-4
V gene: TRBV7-2
D gene: TRBD1
CDR3 length: 15
clone size: many
CDR3 protein: CASSLLTGGAEKLFF
CDR3 DNA: TGTGCCAGCAGCTTGCTGACAGGGGGTGCTGAAAAACTGTTTTTT

J gene: TRBJ1-2
V gene: TRBV18
D gene: TRBD1
CDR3 length: 14
clone size: once
CDR3 protein: CASSQDRVNYGYTF
CDR3 DNA: TGTGCCAGCTCTCAGGACAGGGTTAATTATGGCTACACCTTC

J gene: TRBJ2-2
V gene: TRBV5-5
D gene: NA
CDR3 length: 15
clone size: many
CDR3 protein: CASSLWPLNTGELFF
CDR3 DNA: TGTGCCAGCAGCTTGTGGCCCCTGAACACCGGGGAGCTGTTTTTT

J gene: TRBJ1-1
V gene: TRBV6-1
D gene: TRBD1
CDR3 length: 15
clone size: many
CDR3 protein: CASNGDRGRNTEAFF
CDR3 DNA: TGTGCCAGCAACGGAGACAGGGGGAGAAACACTGAAGCTTTCTTT

J gene: TRBJ1-2
V gene: TRBV6-1
D gene: TRBD1
CDR3 length: 15
clone size: many
CDR3 protein: CASSRNRGVNYGYTF
CDR3 DNA: TGTGCCAGCAGTCGAAACAGGGGAGTAAACTATGGCTACACCTTC

J gene: TRBJ1-2
V gene: TRBV6-2/TRBV6-3
D gene: NA
CDR3 length: 14
clone size: many
CDR3 protein: CASSYNPYNYGYTF
CDR3 DNA: TGTGCCAGCAGTTACAACCCCTATAACTATGGCTACACCTTC

J gene: TRBJ2-7
V gene: TRBV20-1
D gene: NA
CDR3 length: 15
clone size: many
CDR3 protein: CSATLGRTSSYEQYF
CDR3 DNA: TGCAGTGCTACTCTGGGTCGTACTAGCTCCTACGAGCAGTACTTC

J gene: TRBJ1-2
V gene: TRBV5-1
D gene: TRBD1
CDR3 length: 14
clone size: many
CDR3 protein: CASSLGTGDYGYTF
CDR3 DNA: TGCGCCAGCAGCTTGGGGACAGGCGACTATGGCTACACCTTC

J gene: TRBJ2-3
V gene: TRBV25-1
D gene: NA
CDR3 length: 17
clone size: many
CDR3 protein: CASRSGRGGPPTDTQYF
CDR3 DNA: TGTGCCAGCAGGTCCGGGCGAGGGGGGCCCCCCACAGATACGCAGTATTTT

J gene: TRBJ2-1
V gene: TRBV5-1
D gene: TRBD1
CDR3 length: 15
clone size: many
CDR3 protein: CASSPVVQGANEQFF
CDR3 DNA: TGCGCCAGCAGCCCGGTGGTACAGGGGGCGAATGAGCAGTTCTTC

J gene: TRBJ1-2
V gene: TRBV6-2/TRBV6-3
D gene: TRBD1
CDR3 length: 14
clone size: many
CDR3 protein: CASRGQGYNYGYTF
CDR3 DNA: TGTGCCAGCAGAGGACAGGGTTACAACTATGGCTACACCTTC

J gene: TRBJ1-5
V gene: TRBV5-5
D gene: NA
CDR3 length: 16
clone size: many
CDR3 protein: CASSLFGTSGNQPQHF
CDR3 DNA: TGTGCCAGCAGCTTGTTTGGGACTTCGGGGAATCAGCCCCAGCATTTT

J gene: TRBJ2-1
V gene: TRBV5-1
D gene: NA
CDR3 length: 18
clone size: many
CDR3 protein: CASSPNPLDISSYNEQFF
CDR3 DNA: TGCGCCAGCAGCCCGAACCCCCTCGACATTAGCTCCTACAATGAGCAGTTCTTC

J gene: TRBJ2-7
V gene: TRBV19
D gene: NA
CDR3 length: 16
clone size: few
CDR3 protein: CASSIAPGSGVYEQYF
CDR3 DNA: TGTGCCAGTAGCATTGCCCCGGGGTCAGGGGTCTACGAGCAGTACTTC

J gene: TRBJ2-1
V gene: TRBV10-3
D gene: NA
CDR3 length: 14
clone size: many
CDR3 protein: CAISEDSATNEQFF
CDR3 DNA: TGTGCCATCAGTGAGGACTCCGCTACCAATGAGCAGTTCTTC

J gene: TRBJ1-1
V gene: TRBV18
D gene: NA
CDR3 length: 14
clone size: many
CDR3 protein: CASSPGTTNTEAFF
CDR3 DNA: TGTGCCAGCTCCCCCGGGACAACGAACACTGAAGCTTTCTTT

J gene: TRBJ2-2
V gene: TRBV7-3
D gene: NA
CDR3 length: 14
clone size: many
CDR3 protein: CASQTDTNTGELFF
CDR3 DNA: TGTGCCAGCCAGACAGATACCAACACCGGGGAGCTGTTTTTT

J gene: TRBJ2-5
V gene: TRBV5-1
D gene: NA
CDR3 length: 13
clone size: many
CDR3 protein: CASSSQGQETQYF
CDR3 DNA: TGCGCCAGCAGCTCCCAGGGACAAGAGACCCAGTACTTC

J gene: TRBJ2-6
V gene: TRBV7-8
D gene: NA
CDR3 length: 16
clone size: many
CDR3 protein: CASSPAALLGANVLTF
CDR3 DNA: TGTGCCAGCAGCCCCGCGGCCCTCCTTGGGGCCAACGTCCTGACTTTC

J gene: TRBJ2-7
V gene: TRBV7-9
D gene: NA
CDR3 length: 13
clone size: many
CDR3 protein: CASSLAVLREQYF
CDR3 DNA: TGTGCCAGCAGCTTAGCAGTTTTGAGGGAGCAGTACTTC

J gene: TRBJ1-6
V gene: TRBV9
D gene: TRBD1
CDR3 length: 14
clone size: many
CDR3 protein: CASSDRQGLTPLHF
CDR3 DNA: TGTGCCAGCAGCGACCGACAGGGATTGACACCCCTCCACTTT

J gene: TRBJ2-1
V gene: TRBV18
D gene: NA
CDR3 length: 17
clone size: NA
CDR3 protein: CASSPPGRGAGGYEQFF
CDR3 DNA: TGTGCCAGCTCACCACCGGGGAGAGGGGCCGGAGGATATGAGCAGTTCTTC

J gene: TRBJ1-4
V gene: TRBV12-3/TRBV12-4
D gene: NA
CDR3 length: 15
clone size: many
CDR3 protein: CASRPGGGRNEKLFF
CDR3 DNA: TGTGCCAGCAGGCCTGGCGGGGGCCGTAATGAAAAACTGTTTTTT

J gene: TRBJ2-5
V gene: TRBV15
D gene: NA
CDR3 length: 15
clone size: many
CDR3 protein: CATSSRLPGGETQYF
CDR3 DNA: TGTGCCACCAGTAGCCGGCTTCCGGGTGGAGAGACCCAGTACTTC

J gene: TRBJ2-7
V gene: TRBV5-1
D gene: TRBD1
CDR3 length: 16
clone size: many
CDR3 protein: CASSLVGGQGSHEQYF
CDR3 DNA: TGCGCCAGCAGCTTGGTGGGGGGACAGGGTTCCCACGAGCAGTACTTC

J gene: TRBJ1-6
V gene: TRBV4-1
D gene: NA
CDR3 length: 12
clone size: many
CDR3 protein: CASSQGVSPLHF
CDR3 DNA: TGCGCCAGCAGCCAAGGGGTCTCACCCCTCCACTTT

J gene: TRBJ2-1
V gene: TRBV7-3
D gene: TRBD2
CDR3 length: 15
clone size: NA
CDR3 protein: CASRTSGGAKNEQFF
CDR3 DNA: TGTGCCAGCAGAACTAGCGGGGGGGCCAAGAATGAGCAGTTCTTC

J gene: TRBJ2-2
V gene: TRBV7-6
D gene: NA
CDR3 length: 11
clone size: many
CDR3 protein: CASSRGHRLFF
CDR3 DNA: TGTGCCAGCAGTCGAGGGCATAGGCTGTTTTTT

J gene: TRBJ1-2
V gene: TRBV20-1
D gene: TRBD1
CDR3 length: 14
clone size: many
CDR3 protein: CSATKGQGGYGYTF
CDR3 DNA: TGCAGTGCTACAAAGGGACAGGGCGGCTATGGCTACACCTTC